The next 22 T cell receptor beta chains were all read from a single sample in a study of cytomegalovirus exposure and HLA in healthy donors. Primers included in the PCR were 60 Vbeta and 13 Jbeta primers. TCRdb keeps only in-frame clones here, not all; method: immunoSEQ multiplex PCR. The sample includes over 50,000 clones, 70% to 80% seen only once; the top ten take roughly 51%. Sequencing was performed on PBMCs. Receptors originate from a man aged 45-60 years in good health and CMV-seropositive.

The chain joins TRBV27 to TRBJ2-7; 10 bases match TRBD1. Germline V gene sequence: CDR1 MNHEY, CDR2 SMNVEV (reference sequence). The CDR3 runs 18 residues. J lost 2 bases, V lost 3 bases, and 13 bases had no gene match. DNA for the CDR3: TGTGCCAGCAGTTTCCCCGACAGGGGGCGCGTTGGCCCCTACGAGCAGTACTTC. It yields the protein CASSFPDRGRVGPYEQYF.

The chain couples TRBV7-3 to TRBJ2-2; D gene unclear. The germline CDR1 and CDR2 sequences are SGHTA and FQGTGA. Trimming stripped 1 base from V and 1 base from J, with 7 bases between. The CDR3 is made up of 15 amino acids. The CDR3 sequence is CASSLKSGNTGELFF. CDR3 DNA sequence: TGTGCCAGCAGCTTAAAGTCAGGGAACACCGGGGAGCTGTTTTTT.

The CDR3 is CASSLSGTGATEAFF. CDR3 nucleotide sequence: TGTGCCAGCAGTTTATCCGGGACAGGCGCCACTGAAGCTTTCTTT. The chain combines TRBV27 with TRBJ1-1, with 8 bases identical to TRBD1. The CDR3 loop spans 15 amino acids. Germline assignment: CDR1 MNHEY and CDR2 SMNVEV (reference sequence). V trimming: 0 bases; J trimming: 4 bases; junction bases outside the gene matches: 4.

The chain employs TRBV27 and TRBJ2-1; TRBD2 matches at 8 bases. The CDR3 consists of 17 residues. Germline CDR1 and CDR2: MNHEY and SMNVEV (reference sequence). V dropped 1 base and J dropped 4; count of bases not matched to a gene: 9. CDR3 residues: CASSLFQAGDLYNEQFF. CDR3 nucleotides: TGTGCCAGCAGTTTATTTCAAGCGGGAGACTTATACAATGAGCAGTTCTTC.

This chain connects TRBV7-2 to TRBJ1-4; D possibly corresponds to TRBD1 (5 bases). CDR3 size: 15 residues. The germline gives CDR1 SGHTA, CDR2 FQGNSA. The germline V and J ends were trimmed by 3 bases and 7 bases, with 15 bases remaining between them. The CDR3 region is CASSLQGSVIEKLFF. CDR3 DNA: TGTGCCAGCAGCTTGCAGGGTTCGGTAATTGAAAAACTGTTTTTT.

The chain recombines TRBV10-3 with TRBJ2-7; D is unresolved. This CDR3 contains 14 residues. Germline lookup yields CDR1 ENHRY and CDR2 SYGVKD. Trimming shortened V by 10 bases and J by 3 bases, and 19 bases separated the two germline ends. The CDR3 here is CATSPPVDNYEQYF. The CDR3 DNA follows: TGTGCCACCTCACCCCCAGTCGACAACTACGAGCAGTACTTC.

The rearrangement links TRBV7-6 to TRBJ2-1; 9 bases line up with TRBD1. This CDR3 has 13 residues. Unmatched junction bases numbered 8, after V lost 5 bases and J lost 12 bases. Germline-derived CDR1 and CDR2 are SGHVS and FNYEAQ. CDR3 residues: CASSQTGGKVQFF. The CDR3 coding sequence is TGTGCCAGCAGCCAAACAGGGGGCAAAGTGCAGTTCTTC.

The chain uses TRBV18 and TRBJ2-7; 11 bases line up with TRBD2. The CDR3 has 16 amino acids. Germline CDR1 reads KGHSH; CDR2 reads LQKENI. The V segment lost 5 bases and the J segment 3 bases; nucleotides outside the gene matches: 9. Here the CDR3 DNA reads TGTGCCAGCTCAGGTCTAGCGGGGGGCTCTCTCTACGAGCAGTACTTC. Amino acid sequence: CASSGLAGGSLYEQYF.

The rearrangement joins TRBV19 to TRBJ1-4, with 10 bases lining up with TRBD1. The CDR3 is 17 amino acids. The germline CDR1 and CDR2 sequences are LNHDA and SQIVND (reference sequence). The V segment lost 6 bases and the J segment 1 base; nucleotides outside the gene matches: 8. CDR3 in amino acids: CASSFRGQGQTNEKLFF. CDR3 bases: TGTGCCAGTAGCTTTCGGGGACAGGGGCAAACTAATGAAAAACTGTTTTTT.

This clone turned up a few times. The chain is built from TRBV5-6 and TRBJ1-4, with D unclear. With 0 bases removed from V and 8 bases from J, the gap between germline ends came to 14 bases. Germline V gene data show CDR1 as SGHDT and CDR2 as YYEEEE. The CDR3 spans 15 residues. The chain's CDR3 is CASSLVGETREKLFF. In nucleotides, the CDR3 is TGTGCCAGCAGCTTGGTTGGGGAGACAAGAGAAAAACTGTTTTTT.

The rearrangement uses TRBV12-5 and TRBJ1-2; TRBD1 matches at 9 bases. The V and J ends lost 5 bases and 6 bases, in that order; junction bases with no gene match: 4. Germline assignment: CDR1 LGHNT and CDR2 FRNRAP. CDR3 size: 13 residues. The CDR3 coding sequence is TGTGCTAGTGGTCCCGGGACAGGGAATGGCTACACCTTC. Translating gives CASGPGTGNGYTF.

A note on this clone: The junction departs from the called germline gene at one end, perhaps through a read error. The chain is built from TRBV2 and TRBJ2-7; D not resolved. The V gene's germline CDR1 is SNHLY and CDR2 FYNNEI. The CDR3 length is 11 residues. The CDR3 here is CASSDSHEQYF. In DNA, the CDR3 is TGTGCCAGCAGTGACTCCCACGAGCAGTACTTC.

This rearrangement joins TRBV11-2 to TRBJ2-7, with D unresolved. The germline V gene has CDR1 SGHAT and CDR2 FQNNGV. V was trimmed by 3 bases and J by 3 bases, leaving 9 bases between them. The CDR3 consists of 13 residues. The CDR3 sequence: CASSFTTDYEQYF. As DNA, the CDR3 is TGTGCCAGCAGCTTTACTACCGACTACGAGCAGTACTTC. The entire variable domain, with the rest obtained from reference TRBV11-2 and TRBJ2-7, is as follows: EAGVAQSPRYKIIEKRQSVAFWCNPISGHATLYWYQQILGQGPKLLIQFQNNGVVDDSQLPKDRFSAERLKGVDSTLKIQPAKLEDSAVYLCASSFTTDYEQYFGPGTRLTVT.

The genes are TRBV7-3 and TRBJ1-1; 8 bases agree with TRBD1. The length of the CDR3 is 15 residues. V was clipped by 5 bases and J by 4 bases; unmatched bases: 9. The germline gives CDR1 SGHTA, CDR2 FQGTGA. Here the CDR3 DNA reads TGTGCCAGCAGCACATCCGGGACAGGTTTCACTGAAGCTTTCTTT. This encodes CASSTSGTGFTEAFF.

The chain employs TRBV9 and TRBJ1-3; 7 positions match TRBD1. Per the germline V gene, CDR1 is SGDLS and CDR2 is YYNGEE. The CDR3 consists of 15 residues. Trimming removed 4 bases from V and 0 bases from J; junction bases left unmatched: 4. The CDR3 loop is CASSTGQASGNTIYF. In DNA, the CDR3 is TGTGCCAGCAGCACTGGACAGGCCTCTGGAAACACCATATATTTT.

This chain joins TRBV6-1 and TRBJ1-4, with 7 bases lining up with TRBD1. There are 19 residues in the CDR3. The germline gives CDR1 MNHNS, CDR2 SASEGT. Losses at the gene ends were 0 bases for V and 5 bases for J; bases not matched to a gene: 15. The CDR3 nucleotides read TGTGCCAGCAGTGAAGCGGCACCGAACAAGGACAGGCCCAATGAAAAACTGTTTTTT. This translates into CASSEAAPNKDRPNEKLFF.

The gene calls are TRBV6-6 and TRBJ2-7, with 8 bases that match TRBD2. Germline CDR1 MNHNY, CDR2 SVGAGI (reference sequence). CDR3 length equals 15 residues. Trimming at V came to 6 bases and at J to 2 bases, leaving 9 bases not matched to a gene. The CDR3 loop is CASRTGSGGTYEQYF. CDR3 DNA: TGTGCCAGCAGGACTGGGAGCGGGGGCACCTACGAGCAGTACTTC.

The chain combines TRBV5-1 with TRBJ2-7; 8 bases fit TRBD2. Germline V gene sequence: CDR1 SGHRS, CDR2 YFSETQ. CDR3 size: 12 residues. The V and J ends lost 4 bases and 9 bases, in that order; junction bases with no gene match: 6. CDR3 protein: CASSVSGSTQYF. The CDR3 nucleotides are TGCGCCAGCAGCGTCAGCGGGAGCACGCAGTACTTC.

V is TRBV4-3 and J is TRBJ1-2; the D is unclear. The V end was cut by 0 bases, the J end by 3 bases, with 11 bases between. The CDR3 totals 15 residues. Germline CDR1 LGHNA, CDR2 YSLEER. CDR3 amino acids: CASSQDETEYYGYTF. The CDR3 DNA is TGCGCCAGCAGCCAAGATGAGACGGAGTACTATGGCTACACCTTC.

The chain employs TRBV2 and TRBJ2-3; the match to TRBD1 covers 10 bases. The CDR3 spans 15 residues. Germline V gene data show CDR1 as SNHLY and CDR2 as FYNNEI. The ends lost 5 bases at V and 3 bases at J; junction bases unmatched: 5. In nucleotides, the CDR3 is TGTGCCAGCAGTTCCGACAGGGGGCCAACAGATACGCAGTATTTT. Translating gives CASSSDRGPTDTQYF.

With regard to this clone: At the DNA level, this CDR3 is encoded by other sequences in the same sample as well. V and J are TRBV5-1 and TRBJ2-1; no firm D call. The germline CDR1 and CDR2 sequences are SGHRS and YFSETQ. Trimming removed 0 bases at V and 3 bases at J, with 4 bases between. CDR3 size: 13 residues. CDR3 loop: CASSLDSYNEQFF. The DNA of the CDR3 is TGCGCCAGCAGCTTGGACAGCTACAATGAGCAGTTCTTC. Filled out from reference TRBV5-1 and TRBJ2-1, the complete variable domain reads KAGVTQTPRYLIKTRGQQVTLSCSPISGHRSVSWYQQTPGQGLQFLFEYFSETQRNKGNFPGRFSGRQFSNSRSEMNVSTLELGDSALYLCASSLDSYNEQFFGPGTRLTVL.

This clone was recorded once. The rearrangement links TRBV4-2 to TRBJ1-5, with 8 bases fitting TRBD1. The CDR3 covers 15 residues. Germline V gene lookup returns CDR1 LGHNA and CDR2 YNFKEQ. V was clipped by 0 bases and J by 3 bases; unmatched bases: 1. The CDR3 here is CASSQEDRDNQPQHF. CDR3 sequence (DNA): TGTGCCAGCAGCCAAGAGGACAGGGACAATCAGCCCCAGCATTTT.